Listed below are T cell receptor beta chains from one sample, sequenced in a study of T-cell memory formation after mild COVID-19. Using its own MiXCR run on the 5' RACE reads, TCRdb lists one record per CDR3 protein. Among approximately 260,000 distinct CDR3 sequences listed, around 17% were seen once. Sample: PBMCs or a T cell subset sorted from them (not recorded which). These receptors all come from a man younger than 30 who had mild COVID-19 (a few samples of this study predate the infection). Cell type and time point are not known. Both conserved end residues are part of each CDR3. Fields, in order: J gene, V gene, CDR3 protein.

j_call: TRBJ2-2
v_call: TRBV10-3
cdr3_aa: CAVGSGAQTRELFF

j_call: TRBJ2-5
v_call: TRBV5-1
cdr3_aa: CASSRGWGQGSQETQYF

j_call: TRBJ1-4
v_call: TRBV7-2
cdr3_aa: CASSRDVKREKLFF

j_call: TRBJ1-1
v_call: TRBV20-1
cdr3_aa: CSARDPRGEGPFF

j_call: TRBJ1-1
v_call: TRBV12-3/TRBV12-4
cdr3_aa: CASSSGRNPYTEAFF

j_call: TRBJ1-2
v_call: TRBV4-1
cdr3_aa: CASSQGLRQEDYGYTF

j_call: TRBJ1-5
v_call: TRBV12-3/TRBV12-4
cdr3_aa: CASSLRVGNQPQHF

j_call: TRBJ2-5
v_call: TRBV7-9
cdr3_aa: CASSFPLGANQETQYF

j_call: TRBJ1-2
v_call: TRBV5-1
cdr3_aa: CASSLGVADRTYTF

j_call: TRBJ2-5
v_call: TRBV21-1
cdr3_aa: CASSKGDQYF

j_call: TRBJ2-4
v_call: TRBV12-3/TRBV12-4
cdr3_aa: CASSFPTYPPKNIQYF

j_call: TRBJ1-1
v_call: TRBV4-1
cdr3_aa: CASSLQTGWVSEAFF

j_call: TRBJ2-7
v_call: TRBV9
cdr3_aa: CASSVAGGQGDYEQYF

j_call: TRBJ2-5
v_call: TRBV7-6
cdr3_aa: CASSLGASGGETQYF

j_call: TRBJ1-5
v_call: TRBV10-3
cdr3_aa: CAISEATGGGQPQHF

j_call: TRBJ1-2
v_call: TRBV5-5
cdr3_aa: CASSMDGGYGYTF

j_call: TRBJ1-1
v_call: TRBV4-2
cdr3_aa: CASSLQGTAEAFF

j_call: TRBJ1-5
v_call: TRBV5-6
cdr3_aa: CASSSYGASNQPQHF

j_call: TRBJ1-1
v_call: TRBV20-1
cdr3_aa: CSARGTTNTEAFF

j_call: TRBJ2-3
v_call: TRBV6-6
cdr3_aa: CASGKTPGTGGSDTQYF

j_call: TRBJ1-2
v_call: TRBV7-2
cdr3_aa: CASSPPGQGSGYTF

j_call: TRBJ2-5
v_call: TRBV4-1
cdr3_aa: CASSQYYRGEETQYF

j_call: TRBJ2-1
v_call: TRBV10-1
cdr3_aa: CASSELAGGSSYNEQFF

j_call: TRBJ1-4
v_call: TRBV29-1
cdr3_aa: CSVAAGIEKLFF

j_call: TRBJ2-2
v_call: TRBV7-7
cdr3_aa: CASSSRLATNTGELFF

j_call: TRBJ1-2
v_call: TRBV5-6
cdr3_aa: CASSLDLRRGGYTF

j_call: TRBJ1-2
v_call: TRBV12-3/TRBV12-4
cdr3_aa: CASTPAGAEFYGYTF

j_call: TRBJ2-7
v_call: TRBV4-1
cdr3_aa: CASSQEGQGPAGSYEQYF

j_call: TRBJ1-1
v_call: TRBV27
cdr3_aa: CASSLGELNTEAFF

j_call: TRBJ2-1
v_call: TRBV20-1
cdr3_aa: CSASGAPYNEQFF

j_call: TRBJ2-1
v_call: TRBV5-6
cdr3_aa: CASSLNRDYQFF

j_call: TRBJ2-1
v_call: TRBV7-2
cdr3_aa: CASSQLGEQFF

j_call: TRBJ1-2
v_call: TRBV7-2
cdr3_aa: CASSFGRDSYGDGYTF

j_call: TRBJ2-3
v_call: TRBV25-1
cdr3_aa: CASSEWVRTDTQYF

j_call: TRBJ2-2
v_call: TRBV7-2
cdr3_aa: CASSFTATGELFF

j_call: TRBJ2-1
v_call: TRBV29-1
cdr3_aa: CSTEGDRWVNEQFF

j_call: TRBJ2-3
v_call: TRBV4-2
cdr3_aa: CASSQGGGGAFMTDTQYF

j_call: TRBJ1-2
v_call: TRBV12-3/TRBV12-4
cdr3_aa: CASTRESLDGYTF

j_call: TRBJ2-3
v_call: TRBV19
cdr3_aa: CASSIRRGRESDTQYF

j_call: TRBJ2-5
v_call: TRBV27
cdr3_aa: CASSSPAGAEETQYF

j_call: TRBJ2-2
v_call: TRBV6-5
cdr3_aa: CASSLGPLTGELFF

j_call: TRBJ2-5
v_call: TRBV4-1
cdr3_aa: CASSQRTSGLSETQYF

j_call: TRBJ2-3
v_call: TRBV11-1
cdr3_aa: CASSPTSFDTQYF

j_call: TRBJ1-2
v_call: TRBV5-1
cdr3_aa: CASSPVGDGYTF

j_call: TRBJ2-3
v_call: TRBV7-3
cdr3_aa: CASSPQGSTDTQYF

j_call: TRBJ2-6
v_call: TRBV6-2/TRBV6-3
cdr3_aa: CASSTSLTGASPSGANVLTF

j_call: TRBJ1-5
v_call: TRBV5-6
cdr3_aa: CASSRTGRQPQHF

j_call: TRBJ2-3
v_call: TRBV29-1
cdr3_aa: CSVESSSGGPSTDTQYF

j_call: TRBJ2-2
v_call: TRBV28
cdr3_aa: CASSLTDRGLGELFF

j_call: TRBJ2-1
v_call: TRBV4-2
cdr3_aa: CASSQGGADEQFF

j_call: TRBJ2-3
v_call: TRBV18
cdr3_aa: CASSPQSADTQYF

j_call: TRBJ1-2
v_call: TRBV7-9
cdr3_aa: CASSLGVSAGYTF

j_call: TRBJ1-1
v_call: TRBV20-1
cdr3_aa: CSARDWDRSNTEAFF